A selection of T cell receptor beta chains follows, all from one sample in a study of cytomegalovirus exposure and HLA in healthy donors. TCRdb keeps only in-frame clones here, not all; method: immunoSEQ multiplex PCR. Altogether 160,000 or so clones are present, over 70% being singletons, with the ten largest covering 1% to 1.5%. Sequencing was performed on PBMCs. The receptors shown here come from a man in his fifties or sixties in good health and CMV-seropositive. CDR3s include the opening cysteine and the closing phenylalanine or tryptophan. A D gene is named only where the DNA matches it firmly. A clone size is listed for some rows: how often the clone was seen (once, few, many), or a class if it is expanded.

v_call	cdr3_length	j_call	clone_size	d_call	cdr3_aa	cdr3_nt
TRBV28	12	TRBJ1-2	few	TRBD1	CASSRTGDGYTF	TGTGCCAGCAGTAGGACAGGGGATGGCTACACCTTC
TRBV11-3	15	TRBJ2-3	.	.	CASRKSGLSTDTQYF	TGTGCCAGCAGGAAAAGCGGACTAAGCACAGATACGCAGTATTTT
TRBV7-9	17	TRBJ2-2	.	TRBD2	CASSRPGGREYTGELFF	TGTGCCAGCAGCCGCCCGGGCGGGCGGGAGTACACCGGGGAGCTGTTTTTT
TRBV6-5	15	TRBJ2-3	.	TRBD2	CASSSGLVGTDTQYF	TGTGCCAGCAGCAGTGGACTAGTGGGCACAGATACGCAGTATTTT
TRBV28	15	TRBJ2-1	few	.	CASRYGGASGDEQFF	TGTGCCAGCAGGTATGGAGGGGCTTCGGGGGATGAGCAGTTCTTC
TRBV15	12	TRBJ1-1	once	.	CATSPAGREAFF	TGTGCCACCAGCCCCGCAGGGCGTGAGGCTTTCTTT
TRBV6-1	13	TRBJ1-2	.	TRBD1	CASSRDRDLSYTF	TGTGCCAGCAGCCGGGACAGGGATCTCAGCTACACCTTC
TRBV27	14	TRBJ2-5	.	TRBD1	CASSPLGQQETQYF	TGTGCCAGCAGTCCTCTGGGACAGCAAGAGACCCAGTACTTC
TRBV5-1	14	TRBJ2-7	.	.	CASKFEGVRYEQYF	TGCGCCAGCAAGTTCGAGGGGGTTAGGTACGAGCAGTACTTC
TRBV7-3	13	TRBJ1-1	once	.	CASRGTRNTEAFF	TGTGCCAGCAGGGGCACCCGGAACACTGAAGCTTTCTTT
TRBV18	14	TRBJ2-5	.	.	CASSPGSSRETQYF	TGTGCCAGCTCCCCCGGGTCCTCCCGGGAGACCCAGTACTTC
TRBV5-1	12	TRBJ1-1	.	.	CASSLGRAEAFF	TGCGCCAGCAGCTTGGGTCGGGCTGAAGCTTTCTTT
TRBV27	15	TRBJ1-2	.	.	CASSPAGEGRYGYTF	TGTGCCAGCAGTCCCGCAGGGGAAGGAAGGTATGGCTACACCTTC
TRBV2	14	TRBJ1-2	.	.	CASSVNRDGVGYTF	TGTGCCAGCAGTGTCAACAGGGACGGGGTGGGCTACACCTTC
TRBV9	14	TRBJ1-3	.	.	CASSVQGSRNTIYF	TGTGCCAGCAGCGTGCAGGGGAGTAGAAACACCATATATTTT
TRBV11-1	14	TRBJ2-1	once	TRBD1	CAINLGQLYNEQFF	TGTGCCATCAATTTGGGACAGCTATACAATGAGCAGTTCTTC
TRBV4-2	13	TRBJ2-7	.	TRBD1	CASSDRDSYEQYF	TGTGCCAGCAGCGACCGGGACAGTTACGAGCAGTACTTC
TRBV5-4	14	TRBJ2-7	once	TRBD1	CASSFSGTDYEQYF	TGTGCCAGCAGCTTCTCCGGGACAGACTACGAGCAGTACTTC
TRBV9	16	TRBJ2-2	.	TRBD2	CASSPGLAGATGELFF	TGTGCCAGCAGCCCGGGACTAGCGGGAGCCACCGGGGAGCTGTTTTTT
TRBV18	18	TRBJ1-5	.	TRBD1	CASSPPGQGFRGNQPQHF	TGTGCCAGCTCACCGCCGGGACAGGGGTTTAGGGGCAATCAGCCCCAGCATTTT
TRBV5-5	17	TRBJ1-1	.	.	CASSLEPRSLLTREAFF	TGTGCCAGCAGCCTAGAACCCCGATCCCTTTTGACTCGGGAAGCTTTCTTT
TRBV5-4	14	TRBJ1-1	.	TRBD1	CASSRGQGDTEAFF	TGTGCCAGCAGCCGCGGACAGGGCGACACTGAAGCTTTCTTT
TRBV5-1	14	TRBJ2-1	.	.	CASSFSNSENEQFF	TGCGCCAGCAGCTTTTCTAACAGTGAGAATGAGCAGTTCTTC
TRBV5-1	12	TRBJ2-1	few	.	CASSSQGNEQFF	TGCGCCAGCAGCTCGCAGGGGAATGAGCAGTTCTTC
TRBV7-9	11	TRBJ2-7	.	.	CASSYYYEQYF	TGTGCCAGCAGCTACTACTACGAGCAGTACTTC
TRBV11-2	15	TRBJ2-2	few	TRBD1	CASSLRTGGNGELFF	TGTGCCAGCAGCTTAAGGACAGGGGGGAACGGGGAGCTGTTTTTT
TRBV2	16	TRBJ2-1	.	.	CASSGVGGINYNEQFF	TGTGCCAGCAGTGGCGTCGGGGGTATTAACTACAATGAGCAGTTCTTC
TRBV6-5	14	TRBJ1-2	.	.	CASTPRQLLGGYTF	TGTGCCAGCACCCCGAGGCAGCTTCTCGGTGGCTACACCTTC
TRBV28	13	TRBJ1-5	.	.	CASSLERDQPQHF	TGTGCCAGCAGTTTGGAGCGAGATCAGCCCCAGCATTTT
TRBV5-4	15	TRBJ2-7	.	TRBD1	CASSLGTGIANEQYF	TGTGCCAGCAGCTTGGGGACAGGGATCGCTAACGAGCAGTACTTC
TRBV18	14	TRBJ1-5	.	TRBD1	CASSPRTGSEPQHF	TGTGCCAGCTCACCCAGGACAGGGAGTGAGCCCCAGCATTTT
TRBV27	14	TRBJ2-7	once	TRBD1	CASSRQGTSYEQYF	TGTGCCAGCAGCCGACAGGGGACCTCCTACGAGCAGTACTTC
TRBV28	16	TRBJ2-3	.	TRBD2	CASSLLSGRVADTQYF	TGTGCCAGCAGTTTACTCAGCGGGAGGGTGGCAGATACGCAGTATTTT
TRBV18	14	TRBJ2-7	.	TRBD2	CASSRAGGQYEQYF	TGTGCCAGCTCACGGGCGGGAGGCCAATACGAGCAGTACTTC
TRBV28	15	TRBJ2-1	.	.	CASSLLPSSYNEQFF	TGTGCCAGCAGTTTATTACCGAGCTCCTACAATGAGCAGTTCTTC
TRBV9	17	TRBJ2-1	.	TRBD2	CASSGSTGTRTYNEQFF	TGTGCCAGCAGCGGGAGTACCGGGACTAGGACCTACAATGAGCAGTTCTTC
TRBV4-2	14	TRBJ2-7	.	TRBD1	CASSQASSGGEQYF	TGTGCCAGCAGCCAAGCCTCCTCAGGGGGCGAGCAGTACTTC
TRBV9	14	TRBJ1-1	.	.	CASSARAMNTEAFF	TGTGCCAGCAGCGCCAGGGCAATGAACACTGAAGCTTTCTTT
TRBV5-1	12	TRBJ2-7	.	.	CASSLGSVEQYF	TGCGCCAGCAGCTTGGGTAGCGTCGAGCAGTACTTC
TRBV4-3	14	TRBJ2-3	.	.	CAASPTSNTDTQYF	TGCGCCGCGTCACCTACTAGCAACACAGATACGCAGTATTTT
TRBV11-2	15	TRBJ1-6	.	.	CASSLDHNVNSPLHF	TGTGCCAGCAGCTTAGATCACAACGTGAATTCACCCCTCCACTTT
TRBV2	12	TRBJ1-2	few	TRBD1	CARRGQNYGYTF	TGTGCCAGGAGGGGACAGAACTATGGCTACACCTTC
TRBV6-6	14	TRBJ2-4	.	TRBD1	CASCDRGQGNIQYF	TGTGCCAGCTGTGACAGGGGGCAGGGAAACATTCAGTACTTC
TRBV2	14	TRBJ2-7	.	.	CASRGGGGPYEQYF	TGTGCCAGCAGAGGAGGCGGGGGCCCCTACGAGCAGTACTTC
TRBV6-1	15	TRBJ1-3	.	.	CASTRARDSGNTIYF	TGTGCCAGCACCAGAGCGAGAGACTCTGGAAACACCATATATTTT
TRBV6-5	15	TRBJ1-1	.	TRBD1	CASSEAGTGNTEAFF	TGTGCCAGCAGCGAGGCCGGGACAGGGAACACTGAAGCTTTCTTT
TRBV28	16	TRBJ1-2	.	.	CASSSPQGLEVYGYTF	TGTGCCAGCAGCTCACCACAGGGATTGGAAGTCTATGGCTACACCTTC
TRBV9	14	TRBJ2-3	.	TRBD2	CASSARGGPDTQYF	TGTGCCAGCAGCGCACGGGGGGGGCCAGATACGCAGTATTTT
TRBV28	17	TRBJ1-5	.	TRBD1	CASSLDRGRVSNQPQHF	TGTGCCAGCAGCCTGGACAGGGGGCGCGTAAGCAATCAGCCCCAGCATTTT
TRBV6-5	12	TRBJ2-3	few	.	CASSPTTDTQYF	TGTGCCAGCAGTCCTACCACAGATACGCAGTATTTT
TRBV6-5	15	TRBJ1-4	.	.	CASSADRSNNEKLFF	TGTGCCAGCAGTGCCGACAGGTCGAATAATGAAAAACTGTTTTTT
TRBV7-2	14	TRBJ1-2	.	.	CASSLRQGGYGYTF	TGTGCCAGCAGCTTGAGGCAGGGAGGCTATGGCTACACCTTC